This TCR beta chain comes out of a study of T cell responses to AZD1222 COVID-19 vaccine. Study conclusions and caveats: After two AZD1222 doses, spike-specific TCR breadth and depth rose versus day 0. Baseline seropositives among AZD1222 recipients totaled only 5 to 7.

V lost 2 bases and J lost 8, with 19 bases in between. This CDR3 region has 16 residues. Germline V gene sequence: CDR1 SGHAT, CDR2 FQNNGV. Generated by immunoSEQ multiplex PCR, the TCRdb table keeps only in-frame clones and is missing some. The data show approximately 100,000 clones, nearly 90% seen once. As to this clone: The antigen is not known.

The V call is TRBV11-2, the J call TRBJ2-4; D is undetermined. This sample comprised peripheral blood, obtained 28 days after the second AZD1222 dose. The source is an adult who received the AZD1222 COVID-19 vaccine. DNA for the CDR3: TGTGCCAGCAGCTTATTTGTTTTAGATAACGAGGACATTCAGTACTTC. Its translation is CASSLFVLDNEDIQYF.